The rows below give T cell receptor beta chains drawn from one sample of a study of OX40 agonist ivuxolimab in advanced cancers. Sequencing was performed with immunoSEQ multiplex PCR; in TCRdb, only in-frame clones are kept and a portion is missing. Here the sample spans 100,000 or so clones, 80% to 90% being singletons. This specimen consisted of CD4+ or CD8+ T cells sorted from blood, obtained in a trial of the OX40 agonist ivuxolimab. The receptors were sampled from an adult with an advanced solid tumor such as melanoma, head and neck, liver or kidney cancer. Both conserved end residues are part of each CDR3. D genes are given only for firm matches. Clone sizes are given selectively: once, few, many, or a class where the clone is expanded.

clone_size,d_call,j_call,v_call,cdr3_aa,cdr3_nt
NA,NA,TRBJ2-3,TRBV7-2,CASSFGGTDTQYF,TGTGCCAGCAGCTTTGGGGGCACAGATACGCAGTATTTT
NA,TRBD1,TRBJ2-1,TRBV5-1,CASSYGTGKNEQFF,TGCGCCAGCAGCTATGGGACAGGGAAAAATGAGCAGTTCTTC
NA,NA,TRBJ2-5,TRBV30,CAWSRAGGETQYF,TGTGCCTGGAGTCGAGCGGGTGGGGAGACCCAGTACTTC
NA,NA,TRBJ2-3,TRBV6-1,CASRQQGTSTDTQYF,TGTGCCAGCAGACAACAGGGGACTAGCACAGATACGCAGTATTTT
NA,TRBD2,TRBJ2-3,TRBV5-4,CASSSIASGFFTDTQYF,TGTGCCAGCAGCTCTATTGCTAGCGGGTTTTTTACAGATACGCAGTATTTT
NA,NA,TRBJ1-5,TRBV27,CASSLWGSTGNQPQHF,TGTGCCAGCAGTTTATGGGGCTCGACAGGAAATCAGCCCCAGCATTTT
NA,NA,TRBJ1-1,TRBV19,CASSSPWTGNTEAFF,TGTGCCAGTAGTTCCCCTTGGACGGGGAACACTGAAGCTTTCTTT
NA,NA,TRBJ1-6,TRBV5-1,CASSLVGSSNSPLHF,TGCGCCAGCAGCTTGGTGGGCAGTTCTAATTCACCCCTCCACTTT
NA,TRBD2,TRBJ2-1,TRBV5-1,CASSLVGRANEQFF,TGCGCCAGCAGCTTGGTCGGGAGGGCGAATGAGCAGTTCTTC
NA,NA,TRBJ1-2,TRBV6-1,CASRNSGSYGYTF,TGTGCCAGCAGGAACAGCGGATCCTATGGCTACACCTTC
once,NA,TRBJ2-5,TRBV18,CASSPADQETQYF,TGTGCCAGCTCACCGGCTGACCAAGAGACCCAGTACTTC
NA,NA,TRBJ2-3,TRBV10-3,CAISAGRVTDTQYF,TGTGCCATCAGTGCGGGACGGGTCACAGATACGCAGTATTTT
NA,NA,TRBJ1-2,TRBV29-1,CSVAVGGYYGYTF,TGCAGCGTTGCGGTCGGCGGATACTATGGCTACACCTTC
NA,NA,TRBJ2-3,TRBV11-2,CASSLNGGDTQYF,TGTGCCAGCAGCTTAAATGGCGGGGATACGCAGTATTTT
NA,TRBD2,TRBJ2-7,TRBV5-4,CASLNRAGDEQYF,TGTGCCAGCCTAAATAGGGCGGGAGATGAGCAGTACTTC
NA,TRBD1,TRBJ1-4,TRBV4-2,CASSQVDRGPNEKLFF,TGTGCCAGCAGCCAAGTCGACAGGGGGCCTAATGAAAAACTGTTTTTT
NA,NA,TRBJ2-1,TRBV7-2,CASSLSLLREFYEQFF,TGTGCCAGCAGCTTAAGTCTTCTGCGGGAATTCTATGAGCAGTTCTTC
NA,NA,TRBJ2-2,TRBV7-6,CASSLTGTSTGELFF,TGTGCCAGCAGCCTTACCGGGACAAGCACCGGGGAGCTGTTTTTT
NA,NA,TRBJ1-2,TRBV6-5,CASRNTLQGLNGYTF,TGTGCCAGCAGGAATACATTACAGGGTTTAAATGGCTACACCTTC
NA,TRBD1,TRBJ1-2,TRBV7-2,CASSVTGTGMLRGYTF,TGTGCCAGCAGCGTCACCGGGACAGGGATGTTGCGAGGCTACACCTTC
NA,TRBD2,TRBJ2-3,TRBV28,CASRGFGASGRKDTDTQYF,TGTGCCAGCAGAGGTTTCGGGGCTAGCGGGAGGAAAGACACAGATACGCAGTATTTT
NA,NA,TRBJ1-1,TRBV30,CAWSAGVGTEAFF,TGTGCCTGGAGTGCAGGGGTGGGCACTGAAGCTTTCTTT
few,NA,TRBJ1-5,TRBV18,CASSPEQGGQPQHF,TGTGCCAGCTCACCTGAACAGGGCGGTCAGCCCCAGCATTTT
NA,TRBD2,TRBJ2-1,TRBV10-3,CAISDSGRARDEQFF,TGTGCCATCAGTGATAGCGGGAGGGCCAGGGATGAGCAGTTCTTC
few,NA,TRBJ2-2,TRBV4-2,CASSKTGFVTGELFF,TGTGCCAGCAGCAAGACGGGGTTCGTAACCGGGGAGCTGTTTTTT
NA,TRBD2,TRBJ2-1,TRBV6-1,CASILAGGPGNEQFF,TGTGCCAGCATCCTAGCGGGAGGGCCGGGGAATGAGCAGTTCTTC
few,TRBD1,TRBJ2-6,TRBV5-1,CASSLEAQGALRSGANVLTF,TGCGCCAGCAGCTTGGAGGCTCAGGGGGCCCTAAGATCTGGGGCCAACGTCCTGACTTTC
NA,TRBD1,TRBJ2-7,TRBV5-1,CASSSTGGQREQYF,TGCGCCAGCAGCTCCACAGGGGGACAGCGGGAGCAGTACTTC
NA,NA,TRBJ2-4,TRBV27,CASSSWTDLAKNIQYF,TGTGCCAGCAGTTCATGGACAGATTTAGCCAAAAACATTCAGTACTTC
NA,NA,TRBJ2-3,TRBV6-1,CASSDRVWSTATQYF,TGTGCCAGCAGTGACAGGGTTTGGTCCACCGCTACGCAGTATTTT
NA,TRBD2,TRBJ2-5,TRBV5-1,CASSPGGSGRETQYF,TGCGCCAGCAGCCCAGGGGGTAGCGGGAGAGAGACCCAGTACTTC
NA,NA,TRBJ1-3,TRBV19,CASQRVSGNTIYF,TGTGCCAGCCAAAGAGTCTCTGGAAACACCATATATTTT
NA,NA,TRBJ2-1,TRBV2,CASMISIEQFF,TGTGCCAGCATGATTTCGATTGAGCAGTTCTTC
NA,NA,TRBJ1-4,TRBV19,CASSPRTATNEKLFF,TGTGCCAGTAGTCCCCGGACAGCAACTAATGAAAAACTGTTTTTT
NA,NA,TRBJ2-3,TRBV9,CASSVSERGSTDTQYF,TGTGCCAGCAGCGTCTCCGAACGGGGGAGCACAGATACGCAGTATTTT
NA,TRBD2,TRBJ2-7,TRBV6-5,CASSYSAGEAYEQYF,TGTGCCAGCAGTTACTCTGCGGGAGAAGCCTACGAGCAGTACTTC
NA,TRBD1,TRBJ2-3,TRBV27,CASSRQDRASTDTQYF,TGTGCCAGCAGCCGACAGGACAGGGCAAGCACAGATACGCAGTATTTT
NA,TRBD2,TRBJ2-3,TRBV19,CASRVAGARDTQYF,TGTGCCAGTAGGGTAGCGGGGGCCCGAGATACGCAGTATTTT
NA,NA,TRBJ2-1,TRBV4-2,CASSQDSLWGNEQFF,TGTGCCAGCAGCCAAGACTCACTCTGGGGCAATGAGCAGTTCTTC
NA,NA,TRBJ1-4,TRBV23-1,CASSQSPTTKLFF,TGCGCCAGCAGTCAATCTCCGACCACGAAACTGTTTTTT
NA,TRBD2,TRBJ2-1,TRBV18,CASSPTSGSNEQFF,TGTGCCAGCTCACCAACTAGCGGGAGCAATGAGCAGTTCTTC
NA,NA,TRBJ1-2,TRBV11-2,CASSLSGADGYTF,TGTGCCAGCAGCTTAAGCGGGGCAGATGGCTACACCTTC
NA,TRBD2,TRBJ2-1,TRBV4-1,CASSQDLREGYNEQFF,TGCGCCAGCAGCCAAGATCTTCGGGAGGGGTACAATGAGCAGTTCTTC
NA,TRBD2,TRBJ2-1,TRBV11-2,CASSFGTSGYNEQFF,TGTGCCAGCAGCTTCGGGACTAGCGGCTACAATGAGCAGTTCTTC
NA,NA,TRBJ2-3,TRBV4-1,CASSQVPDFSTDTQYF,TGCGCCAGCAGCCAAGTTCCAGACTTTAGCACAGATACGCAGTATTTT
NA,NA,TRBJ2-5,TRBV5-1,CASSEQGQETQYF,TGCGCCAGCAGCGAGCAGGGTCAAGAGACCCAGTACTTC
NA,TRBD1,TRBJ2-7,TRBV7-9,CASSLAGAGGPEQYF,TGTGCCAGCAGCTTAGCTGGGGCAGGGGGCCCTGAGCAGTACTTC
NA,TRBD2,TRBJ2-5,TRBV9,CASSAETSGRETQYF,TGTGCCAGCAGCGCTGAGACTAGCGGGAGGGAGACCCAGTACTTC
NA,TRBD1,TRBJ2-5,TRBV19,CASSIGTGLETQYF,TGTGCCAGTAGTATTGGGACAGGGTTGGAGACCCAGTACTTC
NA,NA,TRBJ1-1,TRBV29-1,CSATEGWSTEAFF,TGCAGCGCCACGGAGGGCTGGTCCACTGAAGCTTTCTTT
NA,NA,TRBJ2-1,TRBV5-1,CASSFGTGNNEQFF,TGCGCCAGCAGCTTCGGGACTGGGAACAATGAGCAGTTCTTC
once,NA,TRBJ2-7,TRBV27,CASRDPAMGIYEQYF,TGTGCCAGCAGGGACCCGGCAATGGGGATTTACGAGCAGTACTTC
NA,TRBD2,TRBJ2-5,TRBV13,CASSLGGASGQETQYF,TGTGCCAGCAGCTTAGGAGGGGCTAGCGGCCAAGAGACCCAGTACTTC
NA,NA,TRBJ2-7,TRBV29-1,CSARGIYSYEQYF,TGCAGCGCCCGCGGGATTTACTCCTACGAGCAGTACTTC
once,TRBD2,TRBJ2-1,TRBV2,CASSYSGLAGVEQFF,TGTGCCAGCAGTTACTCGGGACTAGCGGGAGTTGAGCAGTTCTTC
few,TRBD1,TRBJ2-2,TRBV2,CASSEGQTNTGELFF,TGTGCCAGCAGTGAGGGACAGACGAACACCGGGGAGCTGTTTTTT
NA,NA,TRBJ1-3,TRBV21-1,CASTNSPSQGSGNTIYF,TGTGCCAGCACCAATTCCCCCTCACAGGGCTCTGGAAACACCATATATTTT